The 5 T cell receptor beta chains given below trace back to one sample, sequenced in a study of cytomegalovirus exposure and HLA in healthy donors. 60 Vbeta and 13 Jbeta primers were used in PCR. Assay: immunoSEQ multiplex PCR; the TCRdb copy retains only in-frame clones and omits some. Of roughly 130,000 clones detected, 80% appear once; the ten largest clones hold 1%. The specimen was PBMCs. The receptors originated from a man aged 35 to 55 in good health and CMV-seronegative.

This clone has a handful of counts. The J gene is TRBJ1-1, the V gene TRBV7-9, with 7 bases lining up with TRBD1. V was clipped by 5 bases and J by 0 bases; unmatched bases: 3. The CDR3 runs to 14 residues. Germline loops: CDR1 SEHNR, CDR2 FQNEAQ (reference sequence). The CDR3 sequence: CASSRQGLNTEAFF. The CDR3 bases are TGTGCCAGCAGCCGACAGGGACTGAACACTGAAGCTTTCTTT.

The chain is built from TRBV7-2 and TRBJ2-1; TRBD1 matches at 8 bases. The CDR3 runs 14 residues. Germline CDR1 SGHTA, CDR2 FQGNSA. Trimming cost V 3 bases and J 13 bases; bases outside gene matches: 11. In nucleotides, the CDR3 is TGTGCCAGCAGCTTCGGGCAGGGGGCCCCATCCCAGTTCTTC. This gives the protein CASSFGQGAPSQFF.

The gene calls are TRBV7-9 and TRBJ1-2; 10 nucleotides match TRBD1. The CDR3 loop spans 14 amino acids. CDR1 SEHNR and CDR2 FQNEAQ come from the germline V gene (reference sequence). J lost 3 bases, V lost 5 bases, and 3 bases had no gene match. The chain's CDR3 is CASSPGTGDYGYTF. Written as DNA, the CDR3 is TGTGCCAGCAGCCCCGGGACAGGGGACTATGGCTACACCTTC. Supplemented by reference TRBV7-9 and TRBJ1-2, the full variable domain reads DTGVSQNPRHKITKRGQNVTFRCDPISEHNRLYWYRQTLGQGPEFLTYFQNEAQLEKSRLLSDRFSAERPKGSFSTLEIQRTEQGDSAMYLCASSPGTGDYGYTFGSGTRLTVV.

The rearrangement uses TRBV6-5 and TRBJ1-6; D not certain. V gave up 0 bases and J gave up 10 bases, with 16 bases separating them. The CDR3 length is 16 residues. Germline CDR1 reads MNHEY; CDR2 reads SVGAGI. CDR3 residues: CASSYSIGPTGSPLHF. The CDR3 DNA follows: TGTGCCAGCAGTTACTCGATAGGGCCCACGGGGTCACCCCTCCACTTT.

The J gene is TRBJ1-2, the V gene TRBV7-9; D may be TRBD1 (5 bases). The CDR3 has 12 amino acids. V gave up 1 base and J gave up 8 bases, with 8 bases separating them. Germline V gives CDR1 SEHNR, CDR2 FQNEAQ (reference sequence). CDR3 DNA sequence: TGTGCCAGCAGCTTAGATGACAGAGGCTACACCTTC. Protein product: CASSLDDRGYTF.